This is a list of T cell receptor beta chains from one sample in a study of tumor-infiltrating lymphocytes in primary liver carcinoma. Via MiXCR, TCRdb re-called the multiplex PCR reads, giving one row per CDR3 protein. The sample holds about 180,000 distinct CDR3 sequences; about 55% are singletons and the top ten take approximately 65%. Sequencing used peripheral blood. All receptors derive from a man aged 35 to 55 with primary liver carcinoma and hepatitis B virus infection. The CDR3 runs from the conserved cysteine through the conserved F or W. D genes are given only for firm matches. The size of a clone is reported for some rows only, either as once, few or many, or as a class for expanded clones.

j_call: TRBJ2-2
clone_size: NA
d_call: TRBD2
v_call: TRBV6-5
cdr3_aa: CASGWTSVTGELFF
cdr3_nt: TGTGCCAGCGGTTGGACTAGCGTAACCGGGGAGCTGTTTTTT

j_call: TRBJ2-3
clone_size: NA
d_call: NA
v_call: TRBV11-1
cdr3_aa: CASIQGWGTDTQYF
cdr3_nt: TGTGCCAGCATCCAGGGTTGGGGCACGGATACGCAGTATTTT

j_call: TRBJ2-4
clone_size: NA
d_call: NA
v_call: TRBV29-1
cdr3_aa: CSGKGRTTNIQYF
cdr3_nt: TGCAGCGGGAAGGGGAGGACAACAAACATTCAGTACTTC

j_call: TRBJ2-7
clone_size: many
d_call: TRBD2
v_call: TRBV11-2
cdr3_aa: CASSLGGGVSYEQYF
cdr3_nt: TGTGCCAGCAGCTTAGGGGGGGGAGTGTCCTACGAGCAGTACTTC

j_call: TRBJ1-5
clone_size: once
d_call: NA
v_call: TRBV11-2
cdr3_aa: CASSSVTVNKPQHF
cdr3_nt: TGTGCCAGCAGCTCAGTGACAGTCAATAAGCCCCAGCATTTT

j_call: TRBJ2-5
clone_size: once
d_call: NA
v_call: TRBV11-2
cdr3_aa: CAGSLVLGGETQHF
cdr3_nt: TGTGCCGGCAGCTTAGTCCTTGGCGGGGAGACCCAGCACTTC

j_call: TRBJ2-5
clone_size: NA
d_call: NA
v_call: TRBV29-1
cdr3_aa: CSVNGASGREETQYF
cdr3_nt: TGCAGCGTTAATGGGGCCTCGGGACGGGAAGAGACCCAGTACTTC

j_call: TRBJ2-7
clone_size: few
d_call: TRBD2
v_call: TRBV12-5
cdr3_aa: CASGRTSYEQYF
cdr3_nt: TGTGCTAGTGGTCGGACTAGCTACGAGCAGTACTTC

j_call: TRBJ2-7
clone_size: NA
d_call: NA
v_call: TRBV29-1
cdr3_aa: CSVVLGHNVNYEQYF
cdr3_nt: TGCAGCGTTGTCTTGGGGCACAACGTAAACTACGAGCAGTACTTC

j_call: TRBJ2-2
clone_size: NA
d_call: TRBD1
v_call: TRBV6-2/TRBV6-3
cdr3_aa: CTSSHRGGPAGTGELFF
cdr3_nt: TGTACCAGCAGTCACCGAGGGGGCCCGGCAGGGACCGGGGAGCTGTTTTTT

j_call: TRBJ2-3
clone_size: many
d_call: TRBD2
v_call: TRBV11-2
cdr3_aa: CASSTTSRLAGGSDTQYF
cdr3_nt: TGTGCCAGCAGCACCACCTCTAGACTAGCGGGAGGGTCAGATACGCAGTATTTT

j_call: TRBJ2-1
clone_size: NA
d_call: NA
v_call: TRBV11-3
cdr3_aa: CASSPWGWESEQFF
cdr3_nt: TGTGCCAGCAGTCCCTGGGGGTGGGAGAGTGAGCAGTTCTTC

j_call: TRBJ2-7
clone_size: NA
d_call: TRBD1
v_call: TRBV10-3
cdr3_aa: CAIGGRQGAPYEQYF
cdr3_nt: TGTGCCATCGGCGGGAGACAGGGGGCCCCCTACGAGCAGTACTTC

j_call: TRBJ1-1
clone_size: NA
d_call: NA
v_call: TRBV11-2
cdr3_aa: CASCLSSEMNTEAFF
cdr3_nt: TGTGCCAGCTGCTTATCCTCTGAGATGAACACTGAAGCTTTCTTT

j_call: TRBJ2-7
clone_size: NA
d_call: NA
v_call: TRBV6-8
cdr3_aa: CASSYSQVKTYEQYF
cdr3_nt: TGTGCCAGCAGTTACTCACAGGTGAAGACCTACGAGCAGTACTTC

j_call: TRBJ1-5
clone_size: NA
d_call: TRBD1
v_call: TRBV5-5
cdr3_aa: CASSPSWTGEKWNQPQHF
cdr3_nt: TGTGCCAGCAGCCCTTCCTGGACAGGGGAGAAATGGAATCAGCCCCAGCATTTT

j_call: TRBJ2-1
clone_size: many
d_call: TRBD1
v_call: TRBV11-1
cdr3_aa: CASSLYQGGLDEQFF
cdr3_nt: TGTGCCAGCAGCTTATACCAAGGGGGCCTCGATGAGCAGTTCTTC

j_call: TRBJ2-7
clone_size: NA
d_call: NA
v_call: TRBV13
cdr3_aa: CASSLGQGQHF
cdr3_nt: TGTGCCAGCAGCTTAGGCCAGGGGCAGCACTTC